This TCR beta chain was identified in a study of cytomegalovirus exposure and HLA in healthy donors. Study-wide findings and caveats: Later examination showed HLA-associated TCR beta chains had greater clonal expansion than equally common others.

The CDR3 sequence is 17 residues long. Germline V CDR1 and CDR2: SGHKS, YYEKEE (reference sequence). The J segment lost 3 bases and the V segment lost 4 bases, leaving 14 bases of the junction unmatched. Regarding this clone: Its antigen remains unidentified.

The PCR contained 60 Vbeta and 13 Jbeta primers. The repertoire was sequenced with immunoSEQ multiplex PCR; TCRdb's copy has only in-frame clones and lacks some. The sample has around 150,000 clones, 64% seen once. Source material: PBMCs. The J gene is TRBJ2-7, the V gene TRBV5-5; the match to TRBD1 covers 9 bases. The receptor comes from a woman in her twenties or thirties in good health and CMV-seropositive. CDR3 region: CASSPGVGTGKYYEQYF. The CDR3 DNA sequence: TGTGCCAGCAGCCCTGGGGTCGGGACAGGGAAATACTACGAGCAGTACTTC.